The clone carrying this T cell receptor (beta chain) came up a few times. Its target is not known. The CDR3 is made up of 14 amino acids. After removal of 10 bases from V and 3 bases from J, the junction contained 9 bases not matched to a gene. Per germline, CDR1 MNHEY and CDR2 SMNVEV (reference sequence). This record belongs to a study of beta chain features in type 1 diabetes. Study details: All samples together contributed 95 million to 110 million sorted cells for examination. The study's findings and limits: cDNA-based reads could over-represent cells with high TCR expression. Shorter TCRB CDR3s, moderately but significantly so, marked every one of the four CD4+ subsets in Type 1 diabetes patients. Insertion counts at VDJ junctions were lower in type 1 diabetes patients, who also showed more deletions there.

Sequenced material consisted of expressed TCRB transcripts (all of the isolated RNA was reverse transcribed). Using immunoSEQ multiplex PCR, the repertoire was profiled, and TCRdb retains in-frame clones only, with some absent. The data hold under 300,000 clones, with around 24% observed a single time. The sequence was collected from a woman younger than 45 with type 1 diabetes. The sequenced material came from naive CD4+ T cells from blood. The rearrangement joins TRBV27 to TRBJ2-7; 10 positions match TRBD1. For the CDR3, the DNA is TGTGCCACAGCGGGGACAGGGGACATCTACGAGCAGTACTTC. Encoded protein: CATAGTGDIYEQYF.